This T cell receptor beta chain appears in the sequencing data of a study of response to subunit inactivated influenza vaccine. Overall study findings and caveats: A suggestion made by the authors is that each seasonal influenza vaccination recruits few new T cells.

The table lists this clonotype with a few counts. Antigen specificity is unknown. The CDR3 is 18 amino acids. V lost 2 bases, J lost 5 bases, and 17 bases stayed unmatched. CDR1 and CDR2 (germline): SGHVS, FNYEAQ. MiXCR, applied by TCRdb to the RT-PCR reads, yields one record per CDR3 protein. The sample shows just under 550,000 distinct CDR3 sequences, 20% to 25% of them seen only once. The same data also contributed to another study, on T cells expressing NK-cell markers. Turning to that study: As the method of synthesis, 5'RACE template switching with UMIs yielded TCR beta cDNA. It was sorted CD3+CD56-NKG2C+, CD3+CD56+NKG2C- and CD3+CD56+NKG2C+ T cells that provided the TCR beta repertoires. These clonotypes additionally ranked first within the CD3+CD56-NKG2C+ fraction of a few donors.

The genes are TRBV7-6 and TRBJ2-5; 7 bases align to TRBD1. The origin of this receptor is a man aged 50 or older who received an inactivated influenza vaccine. The sequencing here drew on CD4+ T cells sorted from PBMCs, taken 12 days after vaccination. CDR3 sequence (DNA): TGTGCCAGCAGCTTAATAGAAGTAGGGGGCCCGACAGGGGAGACCCAGTACTTC. The encoded protein is CASSLIEVGGPTGETQYF.